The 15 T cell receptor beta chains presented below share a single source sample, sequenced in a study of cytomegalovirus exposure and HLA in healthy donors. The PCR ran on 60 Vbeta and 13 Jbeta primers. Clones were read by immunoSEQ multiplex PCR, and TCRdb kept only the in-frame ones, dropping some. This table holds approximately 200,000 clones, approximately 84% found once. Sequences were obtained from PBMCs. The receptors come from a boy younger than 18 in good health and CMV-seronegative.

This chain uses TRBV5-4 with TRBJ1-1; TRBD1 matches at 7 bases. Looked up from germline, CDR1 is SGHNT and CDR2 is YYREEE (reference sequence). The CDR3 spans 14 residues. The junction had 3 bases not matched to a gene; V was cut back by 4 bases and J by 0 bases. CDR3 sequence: CASSQTGLNTEAFF. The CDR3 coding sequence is TGTGCCAGCAGCCAGACAGGGCTGAACACTGAAGCTTTCTTT.

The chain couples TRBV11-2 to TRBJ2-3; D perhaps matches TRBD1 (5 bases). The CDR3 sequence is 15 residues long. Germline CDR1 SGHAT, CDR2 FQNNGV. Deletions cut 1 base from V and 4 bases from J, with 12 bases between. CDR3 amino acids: CASSLGQGSPDTQYF. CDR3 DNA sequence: TGTGCCAGCAGCTTAGGGCAGGGTAGCCCAGATACGCAGTATTTT.

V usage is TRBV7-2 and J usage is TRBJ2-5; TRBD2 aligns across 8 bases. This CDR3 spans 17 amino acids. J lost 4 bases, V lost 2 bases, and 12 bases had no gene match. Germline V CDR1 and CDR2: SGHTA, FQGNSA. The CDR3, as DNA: TGTGCCAGCAGCTTACCTGCCGGGACTAGAAGGAGAGAGACCCAGTACTTC. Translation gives CASSLPAGTRRRETQYF.

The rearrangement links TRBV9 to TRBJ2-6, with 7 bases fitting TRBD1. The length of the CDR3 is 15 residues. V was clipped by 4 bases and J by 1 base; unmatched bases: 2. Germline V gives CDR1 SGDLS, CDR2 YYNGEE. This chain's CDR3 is CASSLTGSGANVLTF. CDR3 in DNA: TGTGCCAGCAGCTTGACAGGGTCTGGGGCCAACGTCCTGACTTTC.

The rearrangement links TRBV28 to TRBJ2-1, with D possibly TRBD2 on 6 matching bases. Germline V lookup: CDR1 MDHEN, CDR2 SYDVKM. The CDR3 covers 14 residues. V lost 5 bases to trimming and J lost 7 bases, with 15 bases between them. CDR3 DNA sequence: TGTGCCAGCAGTCGACTAGTTCTGGGGAATGAGCAGTTCTTC. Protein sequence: CASSRLVLGNEQFF.

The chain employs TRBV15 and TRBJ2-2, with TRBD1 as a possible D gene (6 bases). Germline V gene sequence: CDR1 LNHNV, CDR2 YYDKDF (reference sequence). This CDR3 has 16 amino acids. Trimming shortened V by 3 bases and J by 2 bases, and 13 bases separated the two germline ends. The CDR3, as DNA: TGTGCCACCAGCAGGGCTAAGACAGGCAACACCGGGGAGCTGTTTTTT. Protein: CATSRAKTGNTGELFF.

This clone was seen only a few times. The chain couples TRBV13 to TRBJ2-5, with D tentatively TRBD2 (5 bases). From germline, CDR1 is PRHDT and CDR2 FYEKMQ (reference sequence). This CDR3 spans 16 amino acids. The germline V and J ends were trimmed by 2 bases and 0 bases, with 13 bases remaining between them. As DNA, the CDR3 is TGTGCCAGCAGCTTACGGCGGGCCCCCGACCAAGAGACCCAGTACTTC. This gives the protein CASSLRRAPDQETQYF.

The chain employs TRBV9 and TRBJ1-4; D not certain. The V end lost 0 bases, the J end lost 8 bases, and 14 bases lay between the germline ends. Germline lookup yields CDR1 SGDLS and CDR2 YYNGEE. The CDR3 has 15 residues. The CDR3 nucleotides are TGTGCCAGCAGCGTAGGAGCCGCCTTAAGAGAAAAACTGTTTTTT. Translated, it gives CASSVGAALREKLFF.

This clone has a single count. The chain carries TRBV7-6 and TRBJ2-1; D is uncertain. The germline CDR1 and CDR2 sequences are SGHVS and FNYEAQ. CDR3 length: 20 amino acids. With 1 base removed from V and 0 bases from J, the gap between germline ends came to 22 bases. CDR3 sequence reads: CASSLVSPGTILSSYNEQFF. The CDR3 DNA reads TGTGCCAGCAGCTTAGTAAGCCCAGGAACCATACTTAGCTCCTACAATGAGCAGTTCTTC. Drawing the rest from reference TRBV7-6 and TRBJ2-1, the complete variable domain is GAGVSQSPRYKVTKRGQDVALRCDPISGHVSLYWYRQALGQGPEFLTYFNYEAQQDKSGLPNDRFSAERPEGSISTLTIQRTEQRDSAMYRCASSLVSPGTILSSYNEQFFGPGTRLTVL.

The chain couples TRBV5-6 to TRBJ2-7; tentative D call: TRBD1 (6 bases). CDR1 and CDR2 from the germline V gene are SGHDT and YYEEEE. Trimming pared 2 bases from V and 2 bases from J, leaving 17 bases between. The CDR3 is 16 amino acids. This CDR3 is CASSLTSLQGPYEQYF. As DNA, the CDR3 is TGTGCCAGCAGCTTAACCTCCTTACAGGGCCCCTACGAGCAGTACTTC.

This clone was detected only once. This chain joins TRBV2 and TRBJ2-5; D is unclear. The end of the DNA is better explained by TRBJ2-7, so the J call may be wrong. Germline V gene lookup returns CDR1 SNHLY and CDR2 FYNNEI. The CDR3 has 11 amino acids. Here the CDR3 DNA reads TGTGCCACCTGCCTTGATTACGAGCAGTACTTC. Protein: CATCLDYEQYF.

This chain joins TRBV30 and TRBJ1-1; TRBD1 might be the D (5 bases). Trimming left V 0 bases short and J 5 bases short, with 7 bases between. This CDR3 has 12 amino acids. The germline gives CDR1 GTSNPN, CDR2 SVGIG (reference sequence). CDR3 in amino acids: CAWSVGVTEAFF. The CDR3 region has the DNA TGTGCCTGGAGTGTAGGGGTGACTGAAGCTTTCTTT.

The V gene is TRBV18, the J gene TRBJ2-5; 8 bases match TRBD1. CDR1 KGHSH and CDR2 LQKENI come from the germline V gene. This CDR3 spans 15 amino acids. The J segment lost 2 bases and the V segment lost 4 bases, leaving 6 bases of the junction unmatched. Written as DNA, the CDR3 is TGTGCCAGCTCACAAGCGAGGACAGGGCAAGAGACCCAGTACTTC. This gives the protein CASSQARTGQETQYF.

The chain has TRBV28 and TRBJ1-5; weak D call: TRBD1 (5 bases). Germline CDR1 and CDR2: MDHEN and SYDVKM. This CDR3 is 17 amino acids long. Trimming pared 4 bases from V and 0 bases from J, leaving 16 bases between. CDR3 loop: CASSSPRGAISNQPQHF. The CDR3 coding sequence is TGTGCCAGCAGTTCCCCTCGCGGGGCAATTAGCAATCAGCCCCAGCATTTT.

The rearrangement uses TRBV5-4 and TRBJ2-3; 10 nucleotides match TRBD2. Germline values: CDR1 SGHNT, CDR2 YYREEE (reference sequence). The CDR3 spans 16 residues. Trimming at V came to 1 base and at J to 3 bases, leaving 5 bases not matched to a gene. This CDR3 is CASSLKIAGGTDTQYF. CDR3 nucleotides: TGTGCCAGCAGCTTGAAGATAGCGGGGGGAACAGATACGCAGTATTTT. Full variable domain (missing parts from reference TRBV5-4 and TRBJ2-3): ETGVTQSPTHLIKTRGQQVTLRCSSQSGHNTVSWYQQALGQGPQFIFQYYREEENGRGNFPPRFSGLQFPNYSSELNVNALELDDSALYLCASSLKIAGGTDTQYFGPGTRLTVL.